The 20 T cell receptor beta chains below were found in one sample sequenced in a study of blood T cell repertoires in COVID-19. The protocol was immunoSEQ multiplex PCR, while the TCRdb copy is restricted to in-frame clones and leaves out a portion. The table records 270,000 or so clones, about 90% of them present only once. Sequencing was carried out using peripheral blood. These receptors were obtained from a woman aged 25 to 45 with COVID-19, enrolled during active disease.

The chain combines TRBV5-1 with TRBJ2-1; 9 bases align to TRBD1. From germline, CDR1 is SGHRS and CDR2 YFSETQ. Germline trimming cut 0 bases from V and 7 bases from J; bases unmatched to any gene: 20. The CDR3 runs 20 residues. The CDR3 DNA reads as TGCGCCAGCAGCTTGGCCGAGGTTTGGACAGGGGTGTGGGGCGGAAATGAGCAGTTCTTC. Amino acids: CASSLAEVWTGVWGGNEQFF.

The genes are TRBV28 and TRBJ1-2; 9 positions match TRBD1. Germline V gives CDR1 MDHEN, CDR2 SYDVKM. This CDR3 has 15 amino acids. J lost 7 bases, V lost 3 bases, and 9 bases had no gene match. This chain's CDR3 is CASSFRDRAVGGYTF. CDR3 nucleotides: TGTGCCAGCAGTTTCCGGGACAGGGCAGTCGGTGGCTACACCTTC.

This chain links TRBV6-5 with TRBJ1-1; D gene unclear. Germline values: CDR1 MNHEY, CDR2 SVGAGI. The CDR3 totals 12 residues. Between the trimmed V and J ends, which lost 6 bases and 7 bases, there was a span of 12 bases. The CDR3 sequence is CASRETLGEAFF. As DNA, the CDR3 is TGTGCCAGCAGGGAGACTCTGGGTGAAGCTTTCTTT.

CDR3 bases: TGTGCCAGCAGTGTCACCAAAAGTGGGACTAGCGCAGATACGCAGTATTTT. It encodes CASSVTKSGTSADTQYF. This chain connects TRBV2 to TRBJ2-3, with 10 bases lining up with TRBD2. The CDR3 runs 17 residues. Germline CDR1 SNHLY, CDR2 FYNNEI. With 4 bases clipped from V and 4 bases from J, the junction kept 11 bases outside the gene matches.

The CDR3 sequence is CASSGSATDYGYTF. CDR3 coding DNA: TGTGCCAGTTCTGGTTCGGCGACTGACTATGGCTACACCTTC. V is TRBV19 and J is TRBJ1-2; D is uncertain. The CDR3 has 14 amino acids. V lost 8 bases and J 3 bases, leaving 16 bases between the germline ends. CDR1 and CDR2 from the germline V gene are LNHDA and SQIVND (reference sequence).

This clone was seen only a few times. This rearrangement joins TRBV7-8 to TRBJ1-1; weak D call: TRBD1 (6 bases). Germline V gives CDR1 SGHVS, CDR2 FQNEAQ. This CDR3 is 13 amino acids long. Trimming took off 6 bases at V and 4 bases at J, with 12 bases between the two ends. CDR3 amino acids: CASRRGPGTEAFF. DNA of the CDR3: TGTGCCAGCAGGCGGGGGCCGGGCACTGAAGCTTTCTTT.

The V gene is TRBV7-9, the J gene TRBJ1-6, with 10 nucleotides matching TRBD1. V shed 1 base and J 10 bases; nucleotides not matched to a gene: 7. In germline, CDR1 is SEHNR, CDR2 FQNEAQ (reference sequence). The CDR3 spans 16 residues. CDR3 in DNA: TGTGCCAGCAGCTTAGGTTCCGGGACAGGGGCATCACCCCTCCACTTT. This translates into CASSLGSGTGASPLHF.

The V call is TRBV19, the J call TRBJ2-3; weak D call: TRBD2 (5 bases). The germline CDR1 and CDR2 sequences are LNHDA and SQIVND (reference sequence). V was shortened by 5 bases and J by 8 bases, with 8 bases between the two germline ends. The CDR3 is 11 residues long. The CDR3, as DNA: TGTGCCAGTAGTGGAGGAGGTACGCAGTATTTT. Protein product: CASSGGGTQYF.

The V call is TRBV19, the J call TRBJ2-1; D remains ambiguous. The length of the CDR3 is 15 residues. V lost 7 bases and J 2 bases, leaving 15 bases between the germline ends. The V gene's germline CDR1 is LNHDA and CDR2 SQIVND (reference sequence). In DNA form, the CDR3 reads TGTGCCAGTACCCTCGGCGGATCAACCTACAATGAGCAGTTCTTC. It encodes CASTLGGSTYNEQFF.

DNA for the CDR3: TGTGCCAGCAGCTTTCGACACCTCTACAATGAGCAGTTCTTC. Its protein is CASSFRHLYNEQFF. This chain uses TRBV13 with TRBJ2-1; D unclear. The CDR3 is 14 residues long. The germline V gene has CDR1 PRHDT and CDR2 FYEKMQ (reference sequence). V was clipped by 3 bases and J by 3 bases, with 9 bases between them.

V is TRBV2 and J is TRBJ2-1; 12 nucleotides match TRBD2. Germline V lookup: CDR1 SNHLY, CDR2 FYNNEI. Germline trimming cut 0 bases from V and 10 bases from J; bases unmatched to any gene: 19. The CDR3 covers 20 residues. CDR3 sequence (DNA): TGTGCCAGCAGTGAAGCGCTTTCACTAGCGGGGGGACTATTACGTCCGGAGCAGTTCTTC. Translating gives CASSEALSLAGGLLRPEQFF.

CDR3 nucleotide sequence: TGTGCCAGTAGTCCGACAGGGGCCTATGGCTACACCTTC. Translation gives CASSPTGAYGYTF. The rearrangement uses TRBV19 and TRBJ1-2, with 8 nucleotides matching TRBD1. This CDR3 has 13 amino acids. V lost 5 bases, J lost 4 bases, and 3 bases stayed unmatched. The germline V gene encodes CDR1 LNHDA and CDR2 SQIVND (reference sequence). Full variable domain (outside the CDR3, taken from reference TRBV19 and TRBJ1-2): DGGITQSPKYLFRKEGQNVTLSCEQNLNHDAMYWYRQDPGQGLRLIYYSQIVNDFQKGDIAEGYSVSREKKESFPLTVTSAQKNPTAFYLCASSPTGAYGYTFGSGTRLTVV.

The rearrangement links TRBV21-1 to TRBJ2-3; TRBD2, the D gene given by the table, was not confirmed from the DNA. TRBV21-1 is a known pseudogene. This CDR3 comprises 14 residues. CDR3 nucleotide sequence: TGTGCCAGCAGACCCAGACGGGTTACAGATACGCAGTATTTT. Translated: CASRPRRVTDTQYF.

Worth noting for this clone: Other DNA variants within this sample encode the same CDR3. The chain is built from TRBV19 and TRBJ2-5, with D tentatively TRBD1 (6 bases). Trimming removed 4 bases from V and 4 bases from J, with 19 bases in between. Germline CDR1 reads LNHDA; CDR2 reads SQIVND (reference sequence). The CDR3 length is 16 residues. The CDR3 nucleotides are TGTGCCAGTAGTAGTGCTGCGTCAGGGGTTCCAGAGACCCAGTACTTC. This codes for CASSSAASGVPETQYF.

The chain uses TRBV19 and TRBJ1-1, with 10 bases matching TRBD1. Unmatched junction bases numbered 11, after V lost 4 bases and J lost 0 bases. Germline V lookup: CDR1 LNHDA, CDR2 SQIVND (reference sequence). The CDR3 length is 18 residues. The CDR3 DNA sequence: TGTGCCAGTAGTAGCGCGTTTCGGACAGGGGGAATGAACACTGAAGCTTTCTTT. Protein: CASSSAFRTGGMNTEAFF.

The rearrangement links TRBV19 to TRBJ2-5, with 7 bases that match TRBD2. After removal of 10 bases from V and 0 bases from J, the junction contained 5 bases not matched to a gene. CDR1 and CDR2 (germline): LNHDA, SQIVND (reference sequence). The CDR3 runs 13 residues. The CDR3 sequence: CATRGDYQETQYF. Written as DNA, the CDR3 is TGTGCCACCCGGGGGGACTACCAAGAGACCCAGTACTTC. The entire variable domain, with the rest obtained from reference TRBV19 and TRBJ2-5, is as follows: DGGITQSPKYLFRKEGQNVTLSCEQNLNHDAMYWYRQDPGQGLRLIYYSQIVNDFQKGDIAEGYSVSREKKESFPLTVTSAQKNPTAFYLCATRGDYQETQYFGPGTRLLVL.

V gene TRBV2 combines with J gene TRBJ1-6; 7 nucleotides agree with TRBD1. This CDR3 spans 15 amino acids. Germline CDR1 is SNHLY and CDR2 is FYNNEI. V dropped 8 bases and J dropped 6; count of bases not matched to a gene: 10. DNA of the CDR3: TGTGCCAGCCGGACGACAGGGCATCCTAATTCACCCCTCCACTTT. As protein: CASRTTGHPNSPLHF.

The CDR3 DNA reads TGTGCCAGCCCACCACCGGGCTCCTACGAGCAGTACTTC. Translation: CASPPPGSYEQYF. The chain uses TRBV6-8 and TRBJ2-7; no clear D gene. The length of the CDR3 is 13 residues. Trimming left V 8 bases short and J 0 bases short, with 11 bases between. The V gene's germline CDR1 is MNHGY and CDR2 SAAAGT.

The V call is TRBV3-1 (or the pseudogene TRBV3-2), the J call TRBJ1-2, with D maybe TRBD1 (6 bases). CDR1 and CDR2 from the germline V gene are LGHDT and YNNKEL (reference sequence). This CDR3 has 15 residues. The V and J ends lost 1 base and 0 bases respectively, with 9 bases between them. CDR3 bases: TGTGCCAGCAGCCAAGGGACAGCGACTAACTATGGCTACACCTTC. This gives the protein CASSQGTATNYGYTF.

A few counts support this clone. This sequence joins TRBV6-5 and TRBJ1-5; 12 nucleotides align to TRBD1. Germline-derived CDR1 and CDR2 are MNHEY and SVGAGI. J was trimmed by 4 bases and V by 5 bases; bases with no gene match: 3. The CDR3 loop spans 15 amino acids. The CDR3 spells CASSRDRGPNQPQHF. The CDR3 DNA is TGTGCCAGCAGTCGGGACAGGGGGCCTAATCAGCCCCAGCATTTT.